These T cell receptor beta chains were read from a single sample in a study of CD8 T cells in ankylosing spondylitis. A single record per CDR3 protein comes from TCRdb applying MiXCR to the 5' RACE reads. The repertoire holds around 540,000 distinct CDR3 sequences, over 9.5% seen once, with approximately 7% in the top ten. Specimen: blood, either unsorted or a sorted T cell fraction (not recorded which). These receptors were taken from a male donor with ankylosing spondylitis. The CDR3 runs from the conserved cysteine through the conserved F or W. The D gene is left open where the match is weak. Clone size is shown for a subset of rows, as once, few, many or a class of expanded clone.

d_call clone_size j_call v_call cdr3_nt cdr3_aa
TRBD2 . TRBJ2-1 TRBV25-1 TGTGCCAGCAGTGAAGAAGGAGCGGGAGGACTAAACGAGCAGTTCTTC CASSEEGAGGLNEQFF
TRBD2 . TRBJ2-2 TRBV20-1 TGCAGTGCCCCCCCCCTCGGGAGGGCCCCCGGGGAGCTGTTTTTT CSAPPLGRAPGELFF
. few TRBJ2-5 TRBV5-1 TGCGCCAGCAGCTTGATTCCAGGGACGGAAGAGACCCAGTACTTC CASSLIPGTEETQYF
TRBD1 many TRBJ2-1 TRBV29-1 TGCAGCGTACCGGGACAGGACTACAATGAGCAGTTCTTC CSVPGQDYNEQFF
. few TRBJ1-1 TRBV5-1 TGCGCCAGCAGCTTGGGGTCGGTAGTGATGGGTGAAGCTTTCTTT CASSLGSVVMGEAFF
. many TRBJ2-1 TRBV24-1 TGTGCCACCAGTGATTCCGGATTCCTAAGCTCCTACAATGAGCAGTTCTTC CATSDSGFLSSYNEQFF
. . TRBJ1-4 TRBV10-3 TGTGCCATCAGTGATGGCCAGATTAATGAAAAACTGTTTTTT CAISDGQINEKLFF
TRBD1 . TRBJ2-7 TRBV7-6 TGTGCCAGCAGCTTGGGCAGGGGGTTGCCCTACGAGCAGTACTTC CASSLGRGLPYEQYF
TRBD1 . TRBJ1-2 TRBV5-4 TGTGCCAGCAGCTTGCAGACAGGGGGGAACTATGGCTACACCTTC CASSLQTGGNYGYTF
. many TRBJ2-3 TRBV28 TGTGCCAGCAGTCAAACGAGACTCGGCACAGATACGCAGTATTTT CASSQTRLGTDTQYF
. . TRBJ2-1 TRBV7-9 TGTGCCAGCAGCTTAGGGTCAGAGGGACACTCCTACAATGAGCAGTTCTTC CASSLGSEGHSYNEQFF
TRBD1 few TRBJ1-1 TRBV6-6 TGTGCCAGCAGTTACCGGACAGGGAGCCAAGCTTTCTTT CASSYRTGSQAFF
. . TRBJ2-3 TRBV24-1 TGTGCCACCAGTGATTTTTCACTGACCGGCACAGATACGCAGTATTTT CATSDFSLTGTDTQYF
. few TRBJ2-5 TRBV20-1 TGCAGTGCAACAACCGGGACCACCCAGTACTTC CSATTGTTQYF
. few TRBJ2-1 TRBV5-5 TGTGCCAGCCTGAAGGACGGACTCACCTACAATGAGCAGTTCTTC CASLKDGLTYNEQFF
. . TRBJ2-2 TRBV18 TGTGCCAGCTCACCCCCCGGACGCACCGGGGAGCTGTTTTTT CASSPPGRTGELFF
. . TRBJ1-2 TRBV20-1 TGCAGTGCCGTTCCGGGCCTAGGGTCGCACTATGGCTACACCTTC CSAVPGLGSHYGYTF
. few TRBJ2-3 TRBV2 TGTGCCAGCGAATCCGCCCCCGGGGCTACTAGCACAGATACGCAGTATTTT CASESAPGATSTDTQYF
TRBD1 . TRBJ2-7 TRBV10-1 TGCGCCAGCAGTGAGTCATTGGGACAGGCCCAGTACTTC CASSESLGQAQYF
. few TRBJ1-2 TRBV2 TGTGCCAGCAGTGAAGAGGACACAGCTAACTATGGCTACACCTTC CASSEEDTANYGYTF
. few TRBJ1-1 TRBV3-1 TGTGCCAGCAGCCAACCCGTCGAGGGGACTGAAGCTTTCTTT CASSQPVEGTEAFF
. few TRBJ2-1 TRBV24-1 TGTGCCACCAGTGTCAACCGGGAGCAGTTCTTC CATSVNREQFF
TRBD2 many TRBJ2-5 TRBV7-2 TGTGCCAGCAGCGGCTTGGGACTAGTGTCAATGGAGACCCAGTACTTC CASSGLGLVSMETQYF
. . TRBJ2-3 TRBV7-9 TGTGCCAGCAGCGAGGTCCGGCAAAGCACAGATACGCAGTATTTT CASSEVRQSTDTQYF
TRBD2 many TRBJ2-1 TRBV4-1 TGCGCCAGCAGCCTAAGCCTAGCGGGAGAGTCCTACAATGAGCAGTTCTTC CASSLSLAGESYNEQFF
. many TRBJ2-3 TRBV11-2 TGTGCCAGCAGCCCCTGGGCCCTAGGGACAGATACGCAGTATTTT CASSPWALGTDTQYF
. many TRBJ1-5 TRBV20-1 TGCAGTGCTAGAGATCAGATTCAGCCCCAGCATTTT CSARDQIQPQHF
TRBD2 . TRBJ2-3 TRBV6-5 TGTGCCAGCAGTTACGTGCTAGCGGCCCTCACAGATACGCAGTATTTT CASSYVLAALTDTQYF
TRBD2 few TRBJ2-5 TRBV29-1 TGCAGCGCCGGGACTAGCGGGATTTTCGAGACCCAGTACTTC CSAGTSGIFETQYF
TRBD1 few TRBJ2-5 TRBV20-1 TGCAGTGCTAGAGCGACAGGGCTCGGGGAGACCCAGTACTTC CSARATGLGETQYF
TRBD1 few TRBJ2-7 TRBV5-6 TGTGCCAGCAGTTGGGGACAGGGGAAGTACGAGCAGTACTTC CASSWGQGKYEQYF
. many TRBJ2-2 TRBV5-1 TGCGCCAGCAGCTACGCCGGGGACGGGGAGCTGTTTTTT CASSYAGDGELFF
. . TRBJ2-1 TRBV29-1 TGCAGCGGAGGGGGCAATGAGCAGTTCTTC CSGGGNEQFF
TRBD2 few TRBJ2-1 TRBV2 TGTGCCAGCAGCCCGACTAGCGCCACTTACAATGAGCAGTTCTTC CASSPTSATYNEQFF
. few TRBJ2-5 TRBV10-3 TGTGCCATCAGTGAGGGGTGGGAGACCCAGTACTTC CAISEGWETQYF
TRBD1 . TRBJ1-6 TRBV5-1 TGCGCCAGCAGCTTGTCTGACAGGGTTGACAATTCACCCCTCCACTTT CASSLSDRVDNSPLHF
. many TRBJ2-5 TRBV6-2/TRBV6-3 TGTGCCAGCAGTTACGGGCAAGAGACCCAGTACTTC CASSYGQETQYF
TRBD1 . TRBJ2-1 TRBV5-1 TGCGCCAGCAGCTTGGACGGCGACAGGGGGTATGAGCAGTTCTTC CASSLDGDRGYEQFF
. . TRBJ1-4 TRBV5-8 TGTGCCAGCAGCCGGCCCACCGGGGGGACTAATGAAAAACTGTTTTTT CASSRPTGGTNEKLFF
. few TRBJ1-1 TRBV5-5 TGTGCCAGCAGCTTGGGGGGGGCAGAGAACACTGAAGCTTTCTTT CASSLGGAENTEAFF
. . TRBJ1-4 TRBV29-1 TGCAGCTCCCAGGACAATAATGAAAAACTGTTTTTT CSSQDNNEKLFF
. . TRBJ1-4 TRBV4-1 TGCGCCAGCAGCCAAGAAGGTGGAGGCGGTGAAAAACTGTTTTTT CASSQEGGGGEKLFF
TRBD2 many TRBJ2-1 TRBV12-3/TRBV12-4 TGTGCCAGCAGTTTAGCGGGCGGGAGGAAGTACAATGAGCAGTTCTTC CASSLAGGRKYNEQFF
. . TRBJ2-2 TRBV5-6 TGTGCCAGCAGCTTCGGCACGGTGAACACCGGGGAGCTGTTTTTT CASSFGTVNTGELFF
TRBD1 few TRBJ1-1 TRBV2 TGTGCCAGCAGATACGGACAGGTGAACACTGAAGCTTTCTTT CASRYGQVNTEAFF
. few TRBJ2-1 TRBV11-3 TGTGCCAGCAGCTTATTATCCGGGACTGAGCAGTTCTTC CASSLLSGTEQFF
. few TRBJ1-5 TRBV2 TGTGCCAGCGTGCGAGACTATAGCAATCAGCCCCAGCATTTT CASVRDYSNQPQHF
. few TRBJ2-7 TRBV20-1 TGCAGTGCAGGGGAGCAGTACTTC CSAGEQYF
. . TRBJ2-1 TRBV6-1 TGTGCCAGCAGGGCCCAGGATTACAATGAGCAGTTCTTC CASRAQDYNEQFF
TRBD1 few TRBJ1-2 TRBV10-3 TGTGCCGTAACAACGGTGGACAGGGTAGACTATGGCTACACCTTC CAVTTVDRVDYGYTF
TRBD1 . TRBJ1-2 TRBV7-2 TGTGCCAGCAGCTCTTGGACAGGGGTAGGCTACACCTTC CASSSWTGVGYTF
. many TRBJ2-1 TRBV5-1 TGCGCCAGCAGCTTGGACGGGGGCTCTGATAATGAGCAGTTCTTC CASSLDGGSDNEQFF
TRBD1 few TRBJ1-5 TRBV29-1 TGCAGCGCTACCGGGACAGGGGGCTTGGGTCAGCCCCAGCATTTT CSATGTGGLGQPQHF
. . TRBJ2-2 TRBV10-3 TGTGCCATCACGGGGGACACCGGGGAGCTGTTTTTT CAITGDTGELFF